This T cell receptor (beta chain) was captured in a study of T cell responses to AZD1222 COVID-19 vaccine. The germline V gene has CDR1 LNHDA and CDR2 SQIVND (reference sequence). Trimming took off 8 bases at V and 5 bases at J, with 6 bases between the two ends. The CDR3 has 11 amino acids. Study outcomes and limitations: White British donors predominated, females outnumbered males, and clonal diversity was possibly underestimated. Repertoires were obtained only post-peak T cell response. Targeting of unmutated variant regions was reportedly seen in nearly half of spike-specific TCRs. Only a handful of people who got AZD1222 tested seropositive at baseline.

To note about this clone: Its antigen is as yet unknown.

Sequencing was performed with immunoSEQ multiplex PCR; in TCRdb, only in-frame clones are kept and a portion is missing. Of some 140,000 clones listed, about 88% are singletons. This TCR was recovered from an adult in good health. The V gene is TRBV19, the J gene TRBJ2-2; D not certain. Sample: peripheral blood, taken on day 0 of AZD1222 vaccination. CDR3 loop: CASSSTGELFF. The DNA for the CDR3 is TGTGCCAGTTCGTCAACCGGGGAGCTGTTTTTT.